This T cell receptor beta chain was found in a study of early T cells in non-severe SARS-CoV-2 infection. Across the study: The sequenced material was bulk RNA from unsorted whole blood, and its chains were unpaired.

The CDR3 has 13 residues. Germline CDR1 MNHEY, CDR2 SMNVEV (reference sequence). Trimming cost V 5 bases and J 6 bases; bases outside gene matches: 3. Unique molecular identifiers (one per individual cDNA molecule) were attached. TCRdb used MiXCR to reprocess the 5' RACE reads, holding one entry per CDR3 protein. The sample lists approximately 38,000 distinct CDR3 sequences; around 4.3% were seen once. This clonotype occurred many times. The target antigen is unknown. Study-wide findings and caveats: Reliance on VDJdb matching favored anti-spike CD8 responses; private and CD4 specificities were missed.

This TCR derives from an adult who was a healthcare worker with PCR-confirmed SARS-CoV-2 infection or an uninfected control (not recorded which). Sequenced input: whole blood. The chain combines TRBV27 with TRBJ1-5; TRBD1 matches at 8 bases. For the CDR3, the DNA is TGTGCCAGCAGTCCAGGACAGGGTCAGCCCCAGCATTTT. Amino acids: CASSPGQGQPQHF.